These 22 T cell receptor beta chains were all obtained from the same sample, sequenced in a study of identical twins. MiXCR was run by TCRdb on the 5' RACE reads, yielding one entry per CDR3 protein. The sample shows around 230,000 distinct CDR3 sequences, approximately 9% of them seen only once. The source material was memory (CD45RO+) T cells sorted from blood. These receptors all come from a woman between 18 and 29 years old in good health.

The V gene is TRBV5-1, the J gene TRBJ2-1, with TRBD2 identical over 9 bases. The V segment lost 5 bases and the J segment 5 bases; nucleotides outside the gene matches: 8. CDR3 size: 15 residues. CDR1 and CDR2 from the germline V gene are SGHRS and YFSETQ. The CDR3 DNA sequence: TGCGCCAGCAGTTTGATGAGCGGGGGGCACAATGAGCAGTTCTTC. Translating it yields CASSLMSGGHNEQFF.

This chain links TRBV7-8 with TRBJ2-7; D gene unclear. The V and J ends lost 3 bases and 9 bases respectively, with 15 bases between them. This CDR3 is built from 13 residues. Germline CDR1 SGHVS, CDR2 FQNEAQ. The CDR3 DNA follows: TGTGCCAGCAGCTTGCACGGACCGACGAGGCAGTACTTC. It specifies CASSLHGPTRQYF. Combining the CDR3 with reference TRBV7-8 and TRBJ2-7 gives the whole variable domain GAGVSQSPRYKVAKRGQDVALRCDPISGHVSLFWYQQALGQGPEFLTYFQNEAQLDKSGLPSDRFFAERPEGSVSTLKIQRTQQEDSAVYLCASSLHGPTRQYFGPGTRLTVT.

Only a few counts were recorded for this clonotype. The genes are TRBV12-3 or TRBV12-4 and TRBJ1-5; possibly TRBD1 for D (6 bases). The length of the CDR3 is 15 residues. Between the trimmed V and J ends, which lost 6 bases and 5 bases, there was a span of 17 bases. The CDR3 protein is CASRYRDTSDQPQHF. For the CDR3, the DNA is TGTGCCAGCAGATACCGGGACACGAGCGATCAGCCCCAGCATTTT.

This clonotype was recorded many times. The chain carries TRBV29-1 and TRBJ2-1; D not resolved. This CDR3 has 13 residues. The germline gives CDR1 SQVTM, CDR2 ANQGSEA. V shed 5 bases and J shed 2 bases, with 10 bases lying between them. In DNA, the CDR3 is TGCAGCGTTCGGAAGGGTCCCTACAATGAGCAGTTCTTC. Amino acids: CSVRKGPYNEQFF.

This clonotype was picked up many times. V gene TRBV6-2 or TRBV6-3 combines with J gene TRBJ2-7; 10 bases map to TRBD1. V dropped 9 bases and J dropped 5; count of bases not matched to a gene: 4. The V gene's germline CDR1 is MNHEY and CDR2 SVGEGT. The CDR3 runs 12 residues. The CDR3, as DNA: TGTGCCAGTACGACAGGGGGCCACGAGCAGTACTTC. Translated: CASTTGGHEQYF.

This clonotype was detected many times. This chain joins TRBV6-1 and TRBJ2-7; no clear D. Germline V lookup: CDR1 MNHNS, CDR2 SASEGT. Between the trimmed V and J ends, which lost 2 bases and 7 bases, there was a span of 15 bases. There are 14 residues in the CDR3. The CDR3 DNA reads TGTGCCAGCAGTGAATTCGACCTATTAGAGGAGCAGTACTTC. This sequence encodes CASSEFDLLEEQYF.

In its sample, this clonotype was seen a few times. The V gene is TRBV20-1, the J gene TRBJ2-7; D is perhaps TRBD1 or TRBD2 (5 bases each). Germline CDR1 DFQATT, CDR2 SNEGSKA (reference sequence). V lost 5 bases and J 3 bases, leaving 20 bases between the germline ends. The CDR3 sequence is 15 residues long. The CDR3 is CSAGYIEGMNYEQYF. The CDR3 region has the DNA TGCAGTGCTGGTTACATTGAGGGGATGAACTACGAGCAGTACTTC.

J is TRBJ2-7 and V is TRBV20-1; D is unresolved. The V end was cut by 0 bases, the J end by 7 bases, with 16 bases between. The CDR3 is made up of 14 amino acids. CDR1 is DFQATT, CDR2 SNEGSKA, per germline (reference sequence). This chain's CDR3 is CSARDMALTGEQYF. The CDR3 DNA follows: TGCAGTGCTAGAGATATGGCTCTGACTGGGGAGCAGTACTTC.

This clonotype was recorded at least ten times. The CDR3 spells CASTLFPYGGASYEQYF. The DNA for the CDR3 is TGTGCCAGCACCCTCTTCCCTTATGGGGGAGCATCCTACGAGCAGTACTTC. The chain carries TRBV12-3 or TRBV12-4 and TRBJ2-7, with D possibly being TRBD1 or TRBD2 (5 bases each). V lost 7 bases and J lost 1, with 23 bases in between. The CDR3 runs to 17 residues.

This clonotype was observed a handful of times. The chain uses TRBV12-3 or TRBV12-4 and TRBJ2-7; possible D gene TRBD1, 6 bases. The CDR3 totals 14 residues. The V end lost 2 bases, the J end lost 9 bases, and 17 bases lay between the germline ends. The chain's CDR3 is CASSLRSQGFLQYF. CDR3 bases: TGTGCCAGCAGTTTAAGATCCCAGGGGTTTTTGCAGTACTTC.

This clonotype was seen only a few times. The J gene is TRBJ1-5, the V gene TRBV14; weak D call: TRBD1 (6 bases). The CDR3 runs 14 residues. V lost 1 base, J lost 6 bases, and 10 bases lay in between. Germline assignment: CDR1 SGHDN and CDR2 FVKESK. For the CDR3, the DNA is TGTGCCAGCAGCCAAGGGGGGCCCGTTCAGCCCCAGCATTTT. Protein product: CASSQGGPVQPQHF.

The chain carries TRBV6-5 and TRBJ1-2, with D possibly TRBD1 on 5 matching bases. Trimming took 2 bases from V and 6 from J, leaving 16 bases between them. The CDR3 totals 15 residues. Per the germline V gene, CDR1 is MNHEY and CDR2 is SVGAGI. The CDR3 protein is CASSYPPGTKDGYTF. Written as DNA, the CDR3 is TGTGCCAGCAGTTACCCGCCCGGGACTAAAGATGGCTACACCTTC.

This clonotype was seen more than once but under ten times. The chain couples TRBV7-2 to TRBJ2-1; maybe TRBD2 (5 bases). The CDR3 length is 12 residues. CDR1 and CDR2 (germline): SGHTA, FQGNSA. The V end lost 5 bases, the J end lost 9 bases, and 11 bases lay between the germline ends. Written as DNA, the CDR3 is TGTGCCAGCAGCCTCTTCGGGGTTGAGCAGTTCTTC. This codes for CASSLFGVEQFF. Full variable domain (remainder filled in from reference TRBV7-2 and TRBJ2-1): GAGVSQSPSNKVTEKGKDVELRCDPISGHTALYWYRQSLGQGLEFLIYFQGNSAPDKSGLPSDRFSAERTGGSVSTLTIQRTQQEDSAVYLCASSLFGVEQFFGPGTRLTVL.

This chain uses TRBV28 with TRBJ2-1; 14 bases are a match to TRBD2. V shed 5 bases and J 6 bases; nucleotides not matched to a gene: 6. Germline V CDR1 and CDR2: MDHEN, SYDVKM. CDR3 size: 16 residues. The CDR3 sequence: CASSHGTSGSANEQFF. The CDR3 DNA sequence: TGTGCCAGCAGTCACGGGACTAGCGGGAGTGCCAATGAGCAGTTCTTC.

The chain is built from TRBV5-4 and TRBJ1-2; no firm D call. The V end was cut by 2 bases, the J end by 5 bases, with 10 bases between. The CDR3 runs to 13 residues. CDR1 is SGHNT and CDR2 is YYREEE in the germline V gene (reference sequence). This chain's CDR3 is CASSLTQSYGYTF. For the CDR3, the DNA is TGTGCCAGCAGCTTAACCCAGTCTTATGGCTACACCTTC.

This clonotype was detected a few times. This sequence joins TRBV4-2 and TRBJ2-2; TRBD2 aligns across 14 bases. This CDR3 has 19 amino acids. The germline gives CDR1 LGHNA, CDR2 YNFKEQ. Unmatched junction bases numbered 6, after V lost 1 base and J lost 2 bases. CDR3 in DNA: TGTGCCAGCAGCCAAGTAACGACTAGCGGGGGGGGAAACACCGGGGAGCTGTTTTTT. It is translated as CASSQVTTSGGGNTGELFF.

This clonotype showed up just a few times. This chain connects TRBV18 to TRBJ2-7; TRBD1 is a possible D gene (5 bases). Trimming left V 3 bases short and J 2 bases short, with 8 bases between. The germline V gene encodes CDR1 KGHSH and CDR2 LQKENI. The CDR3 extends over 13 amino acids. CDR3 loop: CASSPDNAYEQYF. The CDR3 DNA follows: TGTGCCAGCTCACCGGACAACGCCTACGAGCAGTACTTC. Using reference TRBV18 and TRBJ2-7 for the parts outside the CDR3, the full variable domain is NAGVMQNPRHLVRRRGQEARLRCSPMKGHSHVYWYRQLPEEGLKFMVYLQKENIIDESGMPKERFSAEFPKEGPSILRIQQVVRGDSAAYFCASSPDNAYEQYFGPGTRLTVT.

The gene calls are TRBV10-3 and TRBJ2-7; D remains ambiguous. The CDR3 is made up of 12 amino acids. The germline V and J ends were trimmed by 8 bases and 0 bases, with 8 bases remaining between them. The germline V gene has CDR1 ENHRY and CDR2 SYGVKD. As DNA, the CDR3 is TGTGCCATCGGAAGGGTCTCCTACGAGCAGTACTTC. Residues: CAIGRVSYEQYF.

The CDR3 loop reads CASSYWGGNGELFF. For the CDR3, the DNA is TGTGCCAGCAGTTACTGGGGGGGGAACGGGGAGCTGTTTTTT. The chain links TRBV6-5 to TRBJ2-2; 7 bases fit TRBD2. This CDR3 comprises 14 residues. Germline V gene data show CDR1 as MNHEY and CDR2 as SVGAGI. Trimming took 1 base from V and 7 from J; bases not matched to a gene: 3.

This clonotype was recorded a few times. The chain carries TRBV6-6 and TRBJ2-7, with TRBD2 matching over 11 bases. Germline V lookup: CDR1 MNHNY, CDR2 SVGAGI (reference sequence). The CDR3 runs to 11 residues. V gave up 4 bases and J gave up 12 bases; unmatched junction bases: 2. The CDR3 DNA follows: TGTGCCAGCAGTTCGGGACTAGCGGTGTACTTC. Translation: CASSSGLAVYF.

This chain links TRBV5-8 with TRBJ2-1; D remains ambiguous. Trimming removed 3 bases at V and 3 bases at J, with 13 bases between. The length of the CDR3 is 15 residues. Germline CDR1 and CDR2: SGHTS and YDEGEE. The CDR3 DNA reads TGTGCCAGCAGCTGGAAAGGTCAGAACTACAATGAGCAGTTCTTC. It translates to CASSWKGQNYNEQFF. The full variable domain, with the rest looked up from reference TRBV5-8 and TRBJ2-1, is EAGVTQSPTHLIKTRGQQATLRCSPISGHTSVYWYQQALGLGLQFLLWYDEGEERNRGNFPPRFSGRQFPNYSSELNVNALELEDSALYLCASSWKGQNYNEQFFGPGTRLTVL.

The chain combines TRBV6-5 with TRBJ2-1, with 11 bases matching TRBD2. This CDR3 has 15 residues. J was trimmed by 9 bases and V by 2 bases; bases with no gene match: 6. Germline lookup yields CDR1 MNHEY and CDR2 SVGAGI. CDR3: CASSYPTSGGGEQFF. As DNA, the CDR3 is TGTGCCAGCAGTTACCCCACTAGCGGGGGTGGTGAGCAGTTCTTC.